This passage covers 4 T cell receptor beta chains from one sample sequenced in a study of T cells in women clearing cervical HPV infection. Sequencing was performed with immunoSEQ multiplex PCR; in TCRdb, only in-frame clones are kept and a portion is missing. The table for this sample gives tens of thousands of clones. Sequencing was carried out using blood buffy coat. The receptors come from a woman between 18 and 70 years old with a cervical HPV16 infection that either progressed to CIN3+ or cleared (not recorded which).

Points on this clone: The missing CDR3 end, 3 residues past where the read stops, is filled in from the germline J gene. The gene calls are TRBV18 and TRBJ2-5; 8 bases match TRBD1. Trimming cost V 3 bases and J 2 bases; bases outside gene matches: 8. Germline CDR1 reads KGHSH; CDR2 reads LQKENI. The CDR3 covers 16 residues. CDR3 in amino acids: CASSPLARTGQETQYF. CDR3 bases read: TGTGCCAGCTCACCCCTAGCGAGGACAGGGCAAGAGACC.

Of note for this clone: The missing CDR3 end, 3 residues past where the read stops, is filled in from the germline J gene. The rearrangement links TRBV5-4 to TRBJ1-2; no clear D gene. CDR1 SGHNT and CDR2 YYREEE come from the germline V gene (reference sequence). V dropped 0 bases and J dropped 6 bases, with 9 bases sitting between them. CDR3 length: 13 residues. The CDR3 spells CASSLGTVDGYTF. The CDR3 DNA, read in part, is TGTGCCAGCAGCTTGGGGACTGTAGATGGC.

Remarks on this clone: Sequencing ends 3 residues short of the CDR3 end; the germline J gene provides the rest. The V call is TRBV7-2, the J call TRBJ2-1, with 10 bases identical to TRBD2. Losses at the gene ends were 2 bases for V and 8 bases for J; bases not matched to a gene: 6. This CDR3 has 15 residues. The germline V gene encodes CDR1 SGHTA and CDR2 FQGNSA. The CDR3 region is CASSLFPAGGYEQFF. The CDR3 DNA, read in part, is TGTGCCAGCAGCTTATTTCCAGCGGGGGGGTATGAG.

As regards this clone: Sequencing ends 3 residues short of the CDR3 end; the germline J gene provides the rest. This chain links TRBV18 with TRBJ2-4; TRBD1 matches 9 bases. The CDR3 length is 14 residues. CDR1 and CDR2 (germline): KGHSH, LQKENI. CDR3 DNA (partial): TGTGCCAGCTCAACCGGGACAGGGAGTCAGCCT. It codes for CASSTGTGSQP. The complete CDR3 sequence is CASSTGTGSQPQYF.